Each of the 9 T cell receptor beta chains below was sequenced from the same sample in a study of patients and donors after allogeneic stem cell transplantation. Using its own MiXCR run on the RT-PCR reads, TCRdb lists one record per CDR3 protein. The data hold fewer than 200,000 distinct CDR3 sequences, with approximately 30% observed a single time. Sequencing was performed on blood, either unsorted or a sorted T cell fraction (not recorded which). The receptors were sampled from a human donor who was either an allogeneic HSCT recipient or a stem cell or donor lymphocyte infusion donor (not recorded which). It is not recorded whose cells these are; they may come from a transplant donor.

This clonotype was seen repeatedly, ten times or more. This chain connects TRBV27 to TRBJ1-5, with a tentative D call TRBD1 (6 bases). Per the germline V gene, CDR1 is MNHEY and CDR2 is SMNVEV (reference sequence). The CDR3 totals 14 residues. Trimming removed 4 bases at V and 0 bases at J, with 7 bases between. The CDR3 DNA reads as TGTGCCAGCAGTTCACAGGGTAGCAATCAGCCCCAGCATTTT. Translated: CASSSQGSNQPQHF.

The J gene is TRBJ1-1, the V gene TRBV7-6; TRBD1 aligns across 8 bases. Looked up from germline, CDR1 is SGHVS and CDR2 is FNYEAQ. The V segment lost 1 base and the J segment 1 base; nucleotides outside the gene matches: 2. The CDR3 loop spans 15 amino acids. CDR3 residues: CASSLVGQANTEAFF. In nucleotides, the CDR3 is TGTGCCAGCAGCTTAGTGGGACAGGCGAACACTGAAGCTTTCTTT.

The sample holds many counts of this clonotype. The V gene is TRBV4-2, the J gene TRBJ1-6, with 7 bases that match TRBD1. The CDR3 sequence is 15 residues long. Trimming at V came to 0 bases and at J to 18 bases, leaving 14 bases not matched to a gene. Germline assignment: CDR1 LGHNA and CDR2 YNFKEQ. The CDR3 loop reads CASSQDLQGPRGAHF. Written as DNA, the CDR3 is TGTGCCAGCAGCCAAGACCTCCAGGGCCCCAGGGGGGCCCACTTT.

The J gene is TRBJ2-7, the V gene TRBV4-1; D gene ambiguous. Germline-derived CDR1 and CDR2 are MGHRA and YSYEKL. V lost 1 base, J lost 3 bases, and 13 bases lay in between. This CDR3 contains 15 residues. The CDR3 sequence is CASSQGVGSFYEQYF. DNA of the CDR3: TGCGCCAGCAGCCAAGGGGTGGGATCGTTCTACGAGCAGTACTTC.

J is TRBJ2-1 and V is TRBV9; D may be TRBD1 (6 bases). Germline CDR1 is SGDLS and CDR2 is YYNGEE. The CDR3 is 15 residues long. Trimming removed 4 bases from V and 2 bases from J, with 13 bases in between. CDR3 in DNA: TGTGCCAGCAGCCCCCGACAGGCAGCCTACAATGAGCAGTTCTTC. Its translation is CASSPRQAAYNEQFF.

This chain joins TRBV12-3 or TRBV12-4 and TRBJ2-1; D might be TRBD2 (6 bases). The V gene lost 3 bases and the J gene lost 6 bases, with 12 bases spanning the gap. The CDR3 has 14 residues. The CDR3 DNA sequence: TGTGCCAGCAGTTTGACGGTAGCGGCCAATGAGCAGTTCTTC. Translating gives CASSLTVAANEQFF.

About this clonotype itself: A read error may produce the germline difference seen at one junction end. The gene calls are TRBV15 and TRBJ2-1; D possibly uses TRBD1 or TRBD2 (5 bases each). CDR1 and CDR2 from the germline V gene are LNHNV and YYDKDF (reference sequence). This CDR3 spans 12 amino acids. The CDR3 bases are TGTGCCACCAGCAGAGAGGGGGTGCGCCTCCGTTTC. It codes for CATSREGVRLRF. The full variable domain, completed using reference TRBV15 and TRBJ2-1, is DAMVIQNPRYQVTQFGKPVTLSCSQTLNHNVMYWYQQKSSQAPKLLFHYYDKDFNNEADTPDNFQSRRPNTSFCFLDIRSPGLGDTAMYLCATSREGVRLRFGPGTRLTVL.

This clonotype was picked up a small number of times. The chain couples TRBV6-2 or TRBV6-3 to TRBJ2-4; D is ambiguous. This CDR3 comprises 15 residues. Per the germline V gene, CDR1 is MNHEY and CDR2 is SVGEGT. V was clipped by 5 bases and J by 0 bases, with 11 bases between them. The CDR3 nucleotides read TGTGCCAGCAGTAAACAGCACTTAGCCAAAAACATTCAGTACTTC. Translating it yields CASSKQHLAKNIQYF.

The CDR3 sequence is CASSLGSGGETQYF. In DNA, the CDR3 is TGTGCCAGCAGCTTGGGTTCAGGGGGAGAGACCCAGTACTTC. The chain employs TRBV5-6 and TRBJ2-5, with TRBD1 matching over 7 bases. Germline CDR1 is SGHDT and CDR2 is YYEEEE. This CDR3 has 14 amino acids. Trimming at V came to 0 bases and at J to 4 bases, leaving 3 bases not matched to a gene.